This entry is about one T cell receptor beta chain. The sample comes from a study of technical replicates of blood from a few donors. With 2 bases removed from V and 0 bases from J, the gap between germline ends came to 23 bases. CDR3 length equals 20 residues. The germline CDR1 and CDR2 sequences are SGHTA and FQGTGA. Method: immunoSEQ multiplex PCR; TCRdb's copy keeps in-frame clones and lacks some. The sample has about 66,000 clones, approximately 87% seen once; the top ten hold 4% to 5%. The sample comprised PBMCs. The V and J genes are TRBV7-3 and TRBJ2-1; maybe TRBD2 (6 bases). The sequence was collected from a human donor in good health. Some clones in this sample may be carry-over from other donors' samples. In DNA, the CDR3 is TGTGCCAGCAGCTTATTTGGCCCCGCGGGGATCAGGGCCTCCTACAATGAGCAGTTCTTC. Its translation is CASSLFGPAGIRASYNEQFF.